This T cell receptor beta chain is drawn from a study of PD-1 blockade in classical Hodgkin lymphoma. Turning to this clone: The antigen remains unidentified.

General study results and limits: Those patients who began receiving nivolumab less than 1 year after ASCT had lower diversity, and they were excluded. Whatever underlies the repertoire differences (possibly disease activity or prior therapy) remains undefined. Before treatment, complete responders showed about the same diversity as newly diagnosed patients.

Germline V lookup: CDR1 SGHVS, CDR2 FNYEAQ. The CDR3 totals 16 residues. Deletions cut 5 bases from V and 0 bases from J, with 14 bases between. Profiled with immunoSEQ multiplex PCR; TCRdb holds only in-frame clones, not every one. The table lists roughly 100,000 clones, around 93% of them singletons. Specified time point: cycle 4 day 1 (C4D1), after 6 weeks of nivolumab. Relapse was seen in all patients after autologous stem cell transplantation, and brentuximab vedotin exposure was variable. This specimen was peripheral blood mononuclear cells (PBMCs), taken before the fourth cycle of nivolumab. The clonotype originates from a human donor with classical Hodgkin lymphoma. J is TRBJ2-1 and V is TRBV7-6; D is undetermined. In DNA form, the CDR3 reads TGTGCCAGCAGCCCCGGGTTTCTAAGCTCCTACAATGAGCAGTTCTTC. Encoded protein: CASSPGFLSSYNEQFF.